This TCR beta chain is drawn from a study of cytomegalovirus exposure and HLA in healthy donors. Notes on the study in general: Subsequent analysis revealed that first-cohort TCR clusters tended to co-occur in the 100 to 150 validation repertoires.

On this clone: Its cognate antigen is unknown.

This CDR3 spans 16 amino acids. With 4 bases removed from V and 0 bases from J, the gap between germline ends came to 15 bases. The germline gives CDR1 SGDLS, CDR2 YYNGEE. Assay used: immunoSEQ multiplex PCR; TCRdb lists only in-frame clones, some missing. The data show about 280,000 clones, 70% to 90% seen once. Material: PBMCs. The source of this sequence is a woman younger than 30 in good health and CMV-seronegative. The rearrangement joins TRBV9 to TRBJ2-3; D might be TRBD2 (5 bases). CDR3 bases: TGTGCCAGCAGCCAATGGACGGGAATCAGCACAGATACGCAGTATTTT. Protein sequence: CASSQWTGISTDTQYF. Drawing the rest from reference TRBV9 and TRBJ2-3, the complete variable domain is DSGVTQTPKHLITATGQRVTLRCSPRSGDLSVYWYQQSLDQGLQFLIQYYNGEERAKGNILERFSAQQFPDLHSELNLSSLELGDSALYFCASSQWTGISTDTQYFGPGTRLTVL.